The 24 T cell receptor beta chains below come from one sample, sequenced in a study of shared clonotypes between healthy human individuals. CD45RO-negative, CCR7-selected cells formed the naive CD8 fraction, which excluded terminally differentiated effector memory CD45RA+ cells. Here immunoSEQ multiplex PCR was the method, and the copy in TCRdb shows in-frame clones only, minus some. The profile covers hundreds of thousands of clones, with roughly 96% appearing a single time and about 0.11% taken by the ten largest. The sequencing sample was made of naive CD8+ T cells sorted from blood. Source of these receptors: a woman aged 25 to 39 in good health.

The rearrangement joins TRBV10-3 to TRBJ2-1; unclear D gene. Germline CDR1 and CDR2: ENHRY and SYGVKD. Deletions cut 0 bases from V and 10 bases from J, with 7 bases between. The CDR3 consists of 12 residues. This chain's CDR3 is CAISESFGEQFF. The CDR3, as DNA: TGTGCCATCAGTGAGTCTTTCGGAGAGCAGTTCTTC.

Concerning this clone itself: Other DNA variants within this sample encode the same CDR3. The chain combines TRBV6-1 with TRBJ2-7; 8 nucleotides align to TRBD1. The CDR3 is made up of 13 amino acids. Germline V CDR1 and CDR2: MNHNS, SASEGT. V was pared by 6 bases and J by 0 bases, with 1 base of the junction left unmatched. This CDR3 is CASRDRGSYEQYF. The CDR3 region has the DNA TGTGCCAGCAGAGACAGGGGCTCCTACGAGCAGTACTTC.

V usage is TRBV29-1 and J usage is TRBJ2-7; no reliable D call. The germline gives CDR1 SQVTM, CDR2 ANQGSEA. V shed 4 bases and J shed 0 bases, with 10 bases lying between them. This CDR3 has 13 amino acids. The DNA of the CDR3 is TGCAGCGTTGTTCATCCGATCTCCTACGAGCAGTACTTC. Amino acids: CSVVHPISYEQYF.

This chain joins TRBV4-1 and TRBJ2-7; 9 positions match TRBD2. The CDR3 length is 14 residues. V lost 1 base to trimming and J lost 7 bases; unmatched junction nucleotides: 5. Germline values: CDR1 MGHRA, CDR2 YSYEKL. The DNA for the CDR3 is TGCGCCAGCAGCCAAGGGGGACTAGCAGGTGAGCAGTACTTC. Its translation is CASSQGGLAGEQYF.

The rearrangement uses TRBV5-1 and TRBJ2-3; no clear D gene. V was trimmed by 1 base and J by 1 base, leaving 10 bases between them. The CDR3 covers 15 residues. Germline values: CDR1 SGHRS, CDR2 YFSETQ. Written as DNA, the CDR3 is TGCGCCAGCAGCTTGTTCCAGGACCGCACAGATACGCAGTATTTT. This translates into CASSLFQDRTDTQYF.

V is TRBV19 and J is TRBJ1-1, with D uncertain. Trimming removed 3 bases at V and 3 bases at J, with 8 bases between. This CDR3 spans 13 amino acids. Germline lookup yields CDR1 LNHDA and CDR2 SQIVND (reference sequence). CDR3 nucleotides: TGTGCCAGTAGTATTACCACTTACACTGAAGCTTTCTTT. This codes for CASSITTYTEAFF. The variable domain in full, with the rest retrieved from reference TRBV19 and TRBJ1-1, is DGGITQSPKYLFRKEGQNVTLSCEQNLNHDAMYWYRQDPGQGLRLIYYSQIVNDFQKGDIAEGYSVSREKKESFPLTVTSAQKNPTAFYLCASSITTYTEAFFGQGTRLTVV.

V and J are TRBV2 and TRBJ2-7; possibly TRBD1 for D (6 bases). Trimming left V 6 bases short and J 2 bases short, with 17 bases between. The CDR3 covers 15 residues. The germline CDR1 and CDR2 sequences are SNHLY and FYNNEI. The DNA of the CDR3 is TGTGCCAGCAGGGGGAAGACAGGACCCCCCTACGAGCAGTACTTC. Translation gives CASRGKTGPPYEQYF.

This chain joins TRBV7-8 and TRBJ2-7; 7 bases match TRBD1. This CDR3 spans 15 amino acids. V gave up 5 bases and J gave up 1 base; unmatched junction bases: 8. CDR1 and CDR2 (germline): SGHVS, FQNEAQ. Written as DNA, the CDR3 is TGTGCCAGCAGCATCTTCAGGGGGAATTCCTACGAGCAGTACTTC. Translated, it gives CASSIFRGNSYEQYF.

The V gene is TRBV27, the J gene TRBJ2-5; D remains ambiguous. Gene TRBJ2-7 matches the end of the DNA better, so the J call may be wrong. CDR3 length equals 13 residues. CDR1 MNHEY and CDR2 SMNVEV come from the germline V gene (reference sequence). CDR3 DNA sequence: TGTGCCAGCAGTTTATCGGCCCACCACGAGCAGTACTTC. This codes for CASSLSAHHEQYF.

This rearrangement joins TRBV7-9 to TRBJ2-1; the D is unclear. CDR3 length: 13 amino acids. Trimming removed 1 base at V and 3 bases at J, with 4 bases between. Germline V CDR1 and CDR2: SEHNR, FQNEAQ (reference sequence). Here the CDR3 reads CASSLVGYNEQFF. The CDR3 nucleotides are TGTGCCAGCAGCTTAGTTGGCTACAATGAGCAGTTCTTC.

The V gene is TRBV15, the J gene TRBJ2-1; maybe TRBD1 (7 bases). CDR3 length: 16 residues. With 6 bases removed from V and 4 bases from J, the gap between germline ends came to 19 bases. From germline, CDR1 is LNHNV and CDR2 YYDKDF (reference sequence). The CDR3 nucleotides are TGTGCCACCAGGGCCGGCCAGGGGGACTGGTACAATGAGCAGTTCTTC. Amino acids: CATRAGQGDWYNEQFF.

V is TRBV27 and J is TRBJ2-5; tentatively, D is TRBD1 (6 bases). Near its end, the DNA agrees better with TRBJ2-7, so the J call may be wrong. This CDR3 spans 13 amino acids. Per the germline V gene, CDR1 is MNHEY and CDR2 is SMNVEV (reference sequence). CDR3: CASSLTGTYEQYF. In DNA form, the CDR3 reads TGTGCCAGCAGTTTGACAGGTACCTACGAGCAGTACTTC.

V gene TRBV6-5 combines with J gene TRBJ1-1; TRBD1 is a possible D gene (5 bases). V was shortened by 9 bases and J by 0 bases, with 11 bases between the two germline ends. Germline V lookup: CDR1 MNHEY, CDR2 SVGAGI. The CDR3 runs 13 residues. DNA of the CDR3: TGTGCCAGTAAGACAGCACTGAACACTGAAGCTTTCTTT. Residues: CASKTALNTEAFF.

This chain connects TRBV28 to TRBJ2-5; D gene unclear. Germline-derived CDR1 and CDR2 are MDHEN and SYDVKM. The CDR3 runs 13 residues. Deletions cut 2 bases from V and 4 bases from J, with 8 bases between. CDR3 sequence: CASSLPASETQYF. The CDR3 DNA reads TGTGCCAGCAGTTTACCAGCCTCAGAGACCCAGTACTTC.

As regards this clone: The same CDR3 also results from other DNA sequences found in this sample. This chain uses TRBV13 with TRBJ2-7; D is possibly TRBD1 or TRBD2 (5 bases each). The CDR3 consists of 14 residues. Trimming stripped 5 bases from V and 4 bases from J, with 15 bases between. The germline V gene has CDR1 PRHDT and CDR2 FYEKMQ (reference sequence). The CDR3 spells CASSPGTGGYEQYF. The DNA for the CDR3 is TGTGCCAGCAGCCCCGGGACGGGTGGGTACGAGCAGTACTTC.

The chain has TRBV7-9 and TRBJ1-1; the D gene is possibly TRBD1 (5 bases). V gave up 7 bases and J gave up 5 bases, with 20 bases separating them. Germline loops: CDR1 SEHNR, CDR2 FQNEAQ (reference sequence). This CDR3 is built from 15 residues. DNA of the CDR3: TGTGCCAGCACCTTCCTCGAGGGGCTCTGGACTGAAGCTTTCTTT. Its protein is CASTFLEGLWTEAFF. Using reference TRBV7-9 and TRBJ1-1 for the parts outside the CDR3, the full variable domain is DTGVSQNPRHKITKRGQNVTFRCDPISEHNRLYWYRQTLGQGPEFLTYFQNEAQLEKSRLLSDRFSAERPKGSFSTLEIQRTEQGDSAMYLCASTFLEGLWTEAFFGQGTRLTVV.

The V gene is TRBV27, the J gene TRBJ2-1, with D perhaps assigned TRBD1 or TRBD2 (5 bases each). This CDR3 is built from 16 residues. Looked up from germline, CDR1 is MNHEY and CDR2 is SMNVEV (reference sequence). The V end was cut by 4 bases, the J end by 2 bases, with 15 bases between. The CDR3 loop is CASSSDPGPAYNEQFF. In DNA form, the CDR3 reads TGTGCCAGCAGTTCAGATCCGGGACCAGCCTACAATGAGCAGTTCTTC.

J is TRBJ2-7 and V is TRBV5-8; the D gene is possibly TRBD2 (6 bases). Germline assignment: CDR1 SGHTS and CDR2 YDEGEE. V was pared by 2 bases and J by 6 bases, with 15 bases between. The CDR3 consists of 14 residues. In DNA, the CDR3 is TGTGCCAGCAGCTTCCTGGGGGGATTCAGCGAGCAGTACTTC. It translates to CASSFLGGFSEQYF.

The chain links TRBV19 to TRBJ1-1, with D possibly TRBD1 on 5 matching bases. Trimming shortened V by 9 bases and J by 0 bases, and 20 bases separated the two germline ends. The CDR3 runs to 16 residues. Germline CDR1 reads LNHDA; CDR2 reads SQIVND (reference sequence). CDR3 loop: CASTMGQDRVNTEAFF. CDR3 nucleotides: TGTGCCAGCACGATGGGGCAAGACCGGGTGAACACTGAAGCTTTCTTT.

The V and J genes are TRBV4-1 and TRBJ1-3; D may be TRBD1 (5 bases). Trimming pared 8 bases from V and 1 base from J, leaving 9 bases between. The CDR3 covers 13 residues. Per germline, CDR1 MGHRA and CDR2 YSYEKL. The DNA for the CDR3 is TGCGCCAGCGCAGGGAGATCTGGAAACACCATATATTTT. It specifies CASAGRSGNTIYF.

The chain has TRBV9 and TRBJ1-2; weak D call: TRBD1 (5 bases). From germline, CDR1 is SGDLS and CDR2 YYNGEE. V was pared by 5 bases and J by 5 bases, with 13 bases between. The CDR3 is 13 amino acids. The CDR3 loop is CASRAGTAYGYTF. The CDR3 DNA sequence: TGTGCCAGCAGGGCGGGGACGGCGTATGGCTACACCTTC.

V and J are TRBV7-7 and TRBJ2-1; 7 positions agree with TRBD2. The CDR3 covers 17 residues. Germline V lookup: CDR1 SSHAT, CDR2 FNYEAQ (reference sequence). The ends lost 5 bases at V and 7 bases at J; junction bases unmatched: 17. The CDR3, as DNA: TGTGCCAGCAGCGATGGGAGCGGGACTGAAAAAGTAAATGAGCAGTTCTTC. Translated, it gives CASSDGSGTEKVNEQFF.

The CDR3 coding sequence is TGCGCCAGCAGTAGTTCTTCAAGAGCACAAAGTCGGGCCAACGTCCTGACTTTC. Its translation is CASSSSSRAQSRANVLTF. The chain couples TRBV10-1 to TRBJ2-6; D ambiguous. The CDR3 extends over 18 amino acids. Trimming removed 5 bases at V and 5 bases at J, with 22 bases between. From germline, CDR1 is WNHNN and CDR2 SYGVQD (reference sequence).

V is TRBV30 and J is TRBJ1-2; D is unclear. CDR1 is GTSNPN and CDR2 is SVGIG in the germline V gene (reference sequence). The CDR3 is 15 residues long. Deletions cut 0 bases from V and 3 bases from J, with 14 bases between. As DNA, the CDR3 is TGTGCCTGGAGTGTGGAGGGCCAATGGGACTATGGCTACACCTTC. Protein: CAWSVEGQWDYGYTF.